This T cell receptor beta chain was observed in a study of T cells in Graves' hyperthyroidism and ophthalmopathy. The sample holds many counts of this clonotype. RNA transcripts yielded amplified TCR beta CDR3 regions. Using the HTBI primer set, a first-round RT-PCR was run on the TCR CDR3. TCRdb fed the multiplex PCR reads into MiXCR, producing one record per CDR3 protein. The sample has 490,000 or so distinct CDR3 sequences; around a fifth are singletons. V lost 10 bases to trimming and J lost 2 bases; unmatched junction nucleotides: 18. CDR3 length equals 17 residues. The germline V gene encodes CDR1 MDHEN and CDR2 SYDVKM.

The TCR was taken from a woman in her sixties or seventies with Graves' ophthalmopathy. Sequencing used blood. The chain combines TRBV28 with TRBJ2-5, with TRBD2 identical over 8 bases. CDR3 sequence reads: CAIDPGLAGRRQETQYF. The DNA of the CDR3 is TGTGCCATCGACCCGGGTCTAGCGGGCAGGCGTCAAGAGACCCAGTACTTC.